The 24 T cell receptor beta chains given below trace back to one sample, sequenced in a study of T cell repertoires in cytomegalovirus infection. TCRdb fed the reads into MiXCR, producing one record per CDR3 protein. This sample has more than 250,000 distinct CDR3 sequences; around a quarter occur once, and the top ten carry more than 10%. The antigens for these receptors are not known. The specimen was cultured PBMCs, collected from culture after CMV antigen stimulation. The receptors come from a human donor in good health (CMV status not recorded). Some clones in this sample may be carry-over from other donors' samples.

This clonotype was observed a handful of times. Here the CDR3 reads CASSLDYSPNTEAFF. The CDR3 bases are TGTGCCAGCAGCTTAGATTACAGCCCGAACACTGAAGCTTTCTTT. The chain uses TRBV7-2 and TRBJ1-1; D unresolved. V was shortened by 1 base and J by 1 base, with 10 bases between the two germline ends. The CDR3 loop spans 15 amino acids. Per the germline V gene, CDR1 is SGHTA and CDR2 is FQGNSA. The complete variable domain, with remaining parts taken from reference TRBV7-2 and TRBJ1-1, reads GAGVSQSPSNKVTEKGKDVELRCDPISGHTALYWYRQSLGQGLEFLIYFQGNSAPDKSGLPSDRFSAERTGGSVSTLTIQRTQQEDSAVYLCASSLDYSPNTEAFFGQGTRLTVV.

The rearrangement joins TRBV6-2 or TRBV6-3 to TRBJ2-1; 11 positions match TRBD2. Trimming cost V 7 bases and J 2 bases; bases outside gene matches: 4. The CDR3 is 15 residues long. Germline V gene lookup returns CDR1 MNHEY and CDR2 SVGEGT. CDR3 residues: CASTVAGGAYNEQFF. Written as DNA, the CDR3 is TGTGCCAGCACCGTAGCGGGAGGGGCCTACAATGAGCAGTTCTTC.

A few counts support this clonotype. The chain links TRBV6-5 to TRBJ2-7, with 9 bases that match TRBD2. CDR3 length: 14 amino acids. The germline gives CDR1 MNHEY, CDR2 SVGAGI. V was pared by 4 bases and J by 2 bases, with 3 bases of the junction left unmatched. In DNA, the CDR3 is TGTGCCAGCAGTTGGCGGGAGGGCCCCTACGAGCAGTACGTC. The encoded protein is CASSWREGPYEQYV.

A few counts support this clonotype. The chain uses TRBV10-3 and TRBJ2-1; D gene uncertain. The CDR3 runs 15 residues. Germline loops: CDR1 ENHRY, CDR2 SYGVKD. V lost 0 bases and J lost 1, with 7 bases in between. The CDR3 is CAISESIQSYNEQFF. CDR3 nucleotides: TGTGCCATCAGTGAGTCAATTCAATCCTACAATGAGCAGTTCTTC.

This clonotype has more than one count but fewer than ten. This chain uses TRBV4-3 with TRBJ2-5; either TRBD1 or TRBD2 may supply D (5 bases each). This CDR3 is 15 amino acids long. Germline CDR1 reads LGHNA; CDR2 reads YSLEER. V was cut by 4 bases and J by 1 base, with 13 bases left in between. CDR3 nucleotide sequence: TGCGCCAGCAGCCGCCAGCCGGGACCCCAAGAGACCCAGTACTTC. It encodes CASSRQPGPQETQYF.

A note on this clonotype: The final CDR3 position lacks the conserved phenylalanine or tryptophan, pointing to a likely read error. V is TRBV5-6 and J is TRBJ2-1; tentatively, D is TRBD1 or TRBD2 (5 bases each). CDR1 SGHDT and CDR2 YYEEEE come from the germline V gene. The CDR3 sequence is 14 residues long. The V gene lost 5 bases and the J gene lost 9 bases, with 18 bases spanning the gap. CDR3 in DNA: TGTGCCAGCAGTTCCGGGACGCATAGGAGTGAGCAGTTCTTA. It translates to CASSSGTHRSEQFL.

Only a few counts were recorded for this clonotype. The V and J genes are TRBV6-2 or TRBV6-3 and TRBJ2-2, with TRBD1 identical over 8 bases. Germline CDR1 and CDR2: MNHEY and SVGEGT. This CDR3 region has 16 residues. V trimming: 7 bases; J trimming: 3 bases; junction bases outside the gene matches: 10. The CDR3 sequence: CASISLGQEDTGELFF. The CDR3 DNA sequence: TGTGCCAGCATTTCCCTGGGACAGGAGGACACCGGGGAGCTGTTTTTT.

For the CDR3, the DNA is TGTGCCAGCACCTATAGTCAACCAGGAAATGAGCAGTTCTTC. This translates into CASTYSQPGNEQFF. The V gene is TRBV5-4, the J gene TRBJ2-1; D is undetermined. This CDR3 spans 14 amino acids. Trimming removed 6 bases from V and 7 bases from J, with 17 bases in between. Germline CDR1 is SGHNT and CDR2 is YYREEE (reference sequence).

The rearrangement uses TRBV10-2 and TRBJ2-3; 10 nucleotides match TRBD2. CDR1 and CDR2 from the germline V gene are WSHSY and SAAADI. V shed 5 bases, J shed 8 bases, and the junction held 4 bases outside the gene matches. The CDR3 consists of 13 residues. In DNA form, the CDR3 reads TGCGCCAGCAGTACTAGCGGGATTGCTACGCAGTATTTT. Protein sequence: CASSTSGIATQYF.

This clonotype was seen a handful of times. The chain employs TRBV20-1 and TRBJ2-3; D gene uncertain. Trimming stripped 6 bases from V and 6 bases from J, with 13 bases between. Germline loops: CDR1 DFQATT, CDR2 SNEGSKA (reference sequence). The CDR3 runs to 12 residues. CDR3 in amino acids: CSAQPSGDTQYF. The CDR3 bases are TGCAGTGCCCAACCGTCCGGTGATACGCAGTATTTT.

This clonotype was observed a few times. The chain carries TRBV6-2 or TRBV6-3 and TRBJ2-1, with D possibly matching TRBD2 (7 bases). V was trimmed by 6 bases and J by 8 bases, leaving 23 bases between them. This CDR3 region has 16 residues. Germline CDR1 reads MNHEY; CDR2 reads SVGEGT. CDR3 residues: CASSRGGRRHPDEQFF. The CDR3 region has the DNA TGTGCCAGCAGCAGGGGAGGGAGGCGTCACCCCGATGAGCAGTTCTTC.

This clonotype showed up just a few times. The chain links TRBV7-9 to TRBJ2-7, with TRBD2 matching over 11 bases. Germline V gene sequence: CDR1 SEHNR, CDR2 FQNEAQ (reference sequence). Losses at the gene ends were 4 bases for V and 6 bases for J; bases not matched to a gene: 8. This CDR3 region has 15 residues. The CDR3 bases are TGTGCCAGCAGCTCCCCGACTAGCGGGATTGTCGAGCAGTACTTC. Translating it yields CASSSPTSGIVEQYF.

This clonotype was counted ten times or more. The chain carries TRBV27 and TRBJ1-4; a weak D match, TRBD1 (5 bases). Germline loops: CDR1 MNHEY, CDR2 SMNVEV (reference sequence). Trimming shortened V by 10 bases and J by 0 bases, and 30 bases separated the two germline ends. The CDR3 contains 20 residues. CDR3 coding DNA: TGTGCCACCGACATCCGGCCGAGCGGGGGAAAGATAGCAACTAATGAAAAACTGTTTTTT. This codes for CATDIRPSGGKIATNEKLFF.

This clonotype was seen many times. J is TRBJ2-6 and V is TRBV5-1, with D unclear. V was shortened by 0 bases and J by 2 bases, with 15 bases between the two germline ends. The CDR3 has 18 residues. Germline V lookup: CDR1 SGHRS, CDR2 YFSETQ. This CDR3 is CASSLVFSHRAGANVLTF. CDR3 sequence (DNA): TGCGCCAGCAGCTTGGTTTTCTCTCATCGGGCTGGGGCCAACGTCCTGACTTTC.

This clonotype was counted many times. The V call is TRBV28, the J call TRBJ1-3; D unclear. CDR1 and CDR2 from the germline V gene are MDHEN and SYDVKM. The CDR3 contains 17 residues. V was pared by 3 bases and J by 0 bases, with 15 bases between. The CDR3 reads CASSFQGQLFSGNTIYF. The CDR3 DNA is TGTGCCAGCAGTTTTCAAGGGCAGCTTTTCTCTGGAAACACCATATATTTT.

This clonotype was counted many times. CDR3 DNA: TGTGCCACCTCCTGGACTAGCGGGAGCTACGAGCAGTACTTC. Residues: CATSWTSGSYEQYF. This rearrangement joins TRBV7-2 to TRBJ2-7; 13 nucleotides match TRBD2. V shed 10 bases and J 3 bases; nucleotides not matched to a gene: 6. The CDR3 contains 14 residues. From germline, CDR1 is SGHTA and CDR2 FQGNSA.

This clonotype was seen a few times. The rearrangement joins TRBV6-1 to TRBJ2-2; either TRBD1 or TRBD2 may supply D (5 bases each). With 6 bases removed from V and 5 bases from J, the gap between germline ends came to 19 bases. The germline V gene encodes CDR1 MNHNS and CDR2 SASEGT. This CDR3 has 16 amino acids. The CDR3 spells CASRPVGELRTGELFF. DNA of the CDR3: TGTGCCAGCAGACCAGTGGGGGAGTTGAGGACCGGGGAGCTGTTTTTT.

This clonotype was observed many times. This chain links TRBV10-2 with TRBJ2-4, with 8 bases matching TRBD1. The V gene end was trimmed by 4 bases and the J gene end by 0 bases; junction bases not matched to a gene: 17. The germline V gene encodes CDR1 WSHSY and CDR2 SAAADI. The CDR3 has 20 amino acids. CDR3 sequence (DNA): TGCGCCAGCAGTGTGAACCCGGGGACAGGCCGCCTGCTAGCCAAAAACATTCAGTACTTC. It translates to CASSVNPGTGRLLAKNIQYF.

CDR3 protein: CASSEVGTGDFSGNTIYF. The DNA of the CDR3 is TGTGCCAGCAGTGAAGTCGGGACAGGAGACTTCTCTGGAAACACCATATATTTT. The genes are TRBV2 and TRBJ1-3, with 8 bases lining up with TRBD1. The length of the CDR3 is 18 residues. J lost 0 bases, V lost 1 base, and 8 bases had no gene match. Looked up from germline, CDR1 is SNHLY and CDR2 is FYNNEI.

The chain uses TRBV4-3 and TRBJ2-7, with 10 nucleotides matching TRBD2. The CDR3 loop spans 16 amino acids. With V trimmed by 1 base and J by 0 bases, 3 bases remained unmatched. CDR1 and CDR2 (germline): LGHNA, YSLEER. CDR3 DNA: TGCGCCAGCAGCCAAGGTAGCGGGGGGTTCTCCTACGAGCAGTACTTC. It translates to CASSQGSGGFSYEQYF.

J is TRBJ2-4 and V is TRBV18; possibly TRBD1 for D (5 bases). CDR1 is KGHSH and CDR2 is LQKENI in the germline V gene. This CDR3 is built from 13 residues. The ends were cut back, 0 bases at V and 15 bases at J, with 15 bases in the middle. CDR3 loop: CASSPPTVAGLYF. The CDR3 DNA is TGTGCCAGCTCACCACCGACGGTGGCAGGGTTGTACTTC.

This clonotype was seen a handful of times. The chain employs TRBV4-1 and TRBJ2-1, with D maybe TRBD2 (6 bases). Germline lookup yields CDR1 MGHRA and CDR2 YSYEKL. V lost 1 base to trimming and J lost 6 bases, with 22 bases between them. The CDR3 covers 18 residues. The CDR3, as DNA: TGCGCCAGCAGCCAAGGGCGCGGAGGGCGGGGAGTCGGCAATGAGCAGTTCTTC. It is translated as CASSQGRGGRGVGNEQFF.

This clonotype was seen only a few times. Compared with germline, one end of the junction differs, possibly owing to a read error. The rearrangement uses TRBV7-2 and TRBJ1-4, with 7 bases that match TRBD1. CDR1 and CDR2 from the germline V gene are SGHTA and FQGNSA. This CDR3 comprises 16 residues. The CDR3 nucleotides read TGTGCCAACAGCTTAGATAGGAGACAGGGTCGTGAAAAACTGTTTTTT. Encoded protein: CANSLDRRQGREKLFF.

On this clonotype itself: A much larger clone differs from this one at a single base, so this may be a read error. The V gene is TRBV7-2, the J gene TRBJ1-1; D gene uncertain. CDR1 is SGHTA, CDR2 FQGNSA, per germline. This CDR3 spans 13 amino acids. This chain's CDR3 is CASSGHMNTEAYF. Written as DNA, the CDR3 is TGTGCCAGCAGCGGGCACATGAACACTGAAGCTTACTTT.